Included here is one TCR beta chain sequence, with context. Its antigen is still unknown. TCRdb's table, derived via immunoSEQ multiplex PCR, lists solely in-frame clones and lacks some. The repertoire consists of about 180,000 clones, with 80% to 95% occurring once and the leading ten covering approximately 1.9%. The source of the sample is a study of T cell responses to AZD1222 COVID-19 vaccine. The CDR3 contains 17 residues. Germline V gene sequence: CDR1 SGDLS, CDR2 YYNGEE. Trimming took 0 bases from V and 1 from J, leaving 14 bases between them. Broader study findings: Just a handful of AZD1222 recipients were seropositive at baseline. Reportedly, nearly half the spike-specific TCRs target unmutated variant regions.

This sequence joins TRBV9 and TRBJ1-5; possible D gene TRBD1, 6 bases. The sequence came from an adult who received the AZD1222 COVID-19 vaccine. The source material was peripheral blood, sampled 28 days after the second AZD1222 dose. In DNA form, the CDR3 reads TGTGCCAGCAGCGTAGCTACGGAGGGGGTGAGCAATCAGCCCCAGCATTTT. Its translation is CASSVATEGVSNQPQHF.